This TCR beta chain comes out of a study of CD4 T cells in relation to SARS-CoV-2 and coronaviruses. Study as a whole: The negative reference was HIV-1 Nef peptide pool or peptide-free culture. General study points: Roughly 65% of donors had memory CD4+ clonotypes crossrecognizing SARS-CoV-2 and common cold coronavirus spike.

Produced via immunoSEQ multiplex PCR; TCRdb's table is partial and in-frame only. The sample records about 22,000 clones, 65% to 70% being singletons. Concerning this clone itself: Antigen: not known.

Unexposed donor CD4+ T cells date from 2011-2018, before the COVID-19 pandemic. CD4+ T cells were isolated from the cells after more than 8 days of culture. Each well had approximately 2.1 million PBMCs in about 5% human AB serum with IL-2. Half the medium was replaced with IL-2 medium on days 3 and 7. With 1 base removed from V and 6 bases from J, the gap between germline ends came to 22 bases. This CDR3 has 17 amino acids. Germline lookup yields CDR1 SGHDN and CDR2 FVKESK. The J gene is TRBJ2-7, the V gene TRBV14; D tentatively reads TRBD1 or TRBD2 (5 bases each). The sequenced material came from CD4+ T cells from PBMCs, cultured in vitro. The source is a human donor in good health. This CDR3 reads CASSQGPTARDLSEQYF. DNA for the CDR3: TGTGCCAGCAGCCAAGGCCCTACAGCCAGGGACCTTAGCGAGCAGTACTTC.